The 27 T cell receptor beta chains below all came from one sample that was sequenced in a study of T cell responses to AZD1222 COVID-19 vaccine. Profiled with immunoSEQ multiplex PCR; TCRdb holds only in-frame clones, not every one. The sample records 95,000 to 120,000 clones, around 88% being singletons. This specimen consisted of peripheral blood, obtained 28 days after the second AZD1222 dose. These receptors all come from an adult who received the AZD1222 COVID-19 vaccine.

This clone was seen once. The rearrangement links TRBV7-9 to TRBJ1-4, with D perhaps matching TRBD1 (6 bases). V gave up 1 base and J gave up 14 bases, with 14 bases separating them. Germline V CDR1 and CDR2: SEHNR, FQNEAQ (reference sequence). CDR3 length: 13 residues. This CDR3 reads CASSLDQGYRLFF. In DNA form, the CDR3 reads TGTGCCAGCAGCTTAGACCAGGGGTATCGGCTGTTTTTT.

The chain has TRBV21-1 and TRBJ1-6. TRBV21-1 corresponds to a pseudogene. This CDR3 is 18 amino acids long. The CDR3 protein is CASSRRDGGSSYNSPLHF. DNA for the CDR3: TGTGCCAGCAGCCGCCGGGACGGAGGGAGCTCCTATAATTCACCCCTCCACTTT.

The chain employs TRBV6-1 and TRBJ1-1; D uncertain. The V end lost 4 bases, the J end lost 5 bases, and 11 bases lay between the germline ends. The CDR3 covers 13 residues. CDR1 and CDR2 from the germline V gene are MNHNS and SASEGT. CDR3 nucleotides: TGTGCCAGCAGTGCTGGGGTAAGGACTGAAGCTTTCTTT. Protein sequence: CASSAGVRTEAFF.

J is TRBJ1-1 and V is TRBV4-1; D uncertain. CDR3 size: 17 residues. Trimming left V 3 bases short and J 3 bases short, with 20 bases between. Germline V gene sequence: CDR1 MGHRA, CDR2 YSYEKL. This CDR3 is CASSHIFRAPSDTEAFF. The CDR3 DNA follows: TGCGCCAGCAGCCATATTTTCCGGGCCCCCTCGGACACTGAAGCTTTCTTT.

The chain has TRBV19 and TRBJ1-5; D uncertain. Germline CDR1 reads LNHDA; CDR2 reads SQIVND (reference sequence). The CDR3 extends over 13 amino acids. Trimming took 9 bases from V and 2 from J, leaving 11 bases between them. The CDR3 coding sequence is TGTGCCAGCGCGTTGGACGGCAATCAGCCCCAGCATTTT. Translation: CASALDGNQPQHF.

The chain has TRBV5-6 and TRBJ1-5; 9 nucleotides match TRBD1. This CDR3 has 15 amino acids. After removal of 3 bases from V and 7 bases from J, the junction contained 8 bases not matched to a gene. The V gene's germline CDR1 is SGHDT and CDR2 YYEEEE. CDR3 sequence: CASSSAGQGWQPQHF. The CDR3 DNA reads TGTGCCAGCAGCTCCGCCGGACAGGGGTGGCAGCCCCAGCATTTT.

The chain employs TRBV5-1 and TRBJ1-6, with D uncertain. Germline lookup yields CDR1 SGHRS and CDR2 YFSETQ. Trimming shortened V by 0 bases and J by 7 bases, and 11 bases separated the two germline ends. The CDR3 extends over 15 amino acids. The CDR3 region is CASSLETGANSPLHF. The CDR3, as DNA: TGCGCCAGCAGCTTGGAGACGGGAGCGAATTCACCCCTCCACTTT.

This rearrangement joins TRBV5-4 to TRBJ2-3; the D gene could be TRBD1 or TRBD2 (6 bases each). Germline lookup yields CDR1 SGHNT and CDR2 YYREEE (reference sequence). The CDR3 length is 15 residues. V was shortened by 1 base and J by 2 bases, with 11 bases between the two germline ends. The CDR3 reads CASSLRGGYTDTQYF. CDR3 DNA sequence: TGTGCCAGCAGCTTGAGAGGGGGGTACACAGATACGCAGTATTTT.

The chain couples TRBV7-3 to TRBJ1-5, with 8 bases identical to TRBD1. The CDR3 totals 15 residues. The germline gives CDR1 SGHTA, CDR2 FQGTGA. J lost 1 base, V lost 4 bases, and 3 bases had no gene match. The CDR3 DNA sequence: TGTGCCAGCAGCTCACAGGGGGTAAGCAATCAGCCCCAGCATTTT. This translates into CASSSQGVSNQPQHF.

The chain is built from TRBV7-2 and TRBJ2-2, with TRBD1 as a possible D gene (6 bases). Trimming left V 6 bases short and J 8 bases short, with 16 bases between. Germline values: CDR1 SGHTA, CDR2 FQGNSA. The CDR3 is made up of 14 amino acids. The CDR3 loop reads CASSRSARGGELFF. The CDR3 DNA follows: TGTGCCAGCAGTCGCTCCGCCAGGGGTGGGGAGCTGTTTTTT.

The chain uses TRBV21-1 and TRBJ1-5; TRBD1 was called by the table and not checked on the DNA. TRBV21-1 is termed a pseudogene. The CDR3 covers 14 residues. This chain's CDR3 is CASSKDSPGQPQHF. The CDR3 coding sequence is TGTGCCAGCAGCAAAGACAGCCCAGGTCAGCCCCAGCATTTT.

Many counts were recorded for this clone. The chain has TRBV11-1 and TRBJ2-5; D is perhaps TRBD2 (5 bases). This CDR3 is 14 amino acids long. The V gene's germline CDR1 is SGHAT and CDR2 FQDESV (reference sequence). V shed 1 base and J shed 5 bases, with 11 bases lying between them. The CDR3 DNA reads TGTGCCAGCAGCTTAGGCCAGTCGGGGGAGACCCAGTACTTC. Its protein is CASSLGQSGETQYF.

The rearrangement joins TRBV5-1 to TRBJ2-5, with 10 bases matching TRBD2. Trimming removed 6 bases from V and 4 bases from J; junction bases left unmatched: 12. Germline values: CDR1 SGHRS, CDR2 YFSETQ. This CDR3 is 16 amino acids long. CDR3 in DNA: TGCGCCAGCAACCCACGGCCTAGCGGGGGTGGAGAGACCCAGTACTTC. It is translated as CASNPRPSGGGETQYF.

In the case of this clone: One end of the junction is discordant with germline, which a read error may explain. The chain carries TRBV6-1 and TRBJ1-1, with no clear D. The germline V gene has CDR1 MNHNS and CDR2 SASEGT. This CDR3 region has 13 residues. CDR3 bases: TGTGCCAGCAGTGAAGCTCGCAACAGTGAAGCTTTCTTT. This encodes CASSEARNSEAFF.

The chain combines TRBV29-1 with TRBJ2-7; 9 bases map to TRBD1. V shed 7 bases, J shed 3 bases, and the junction held 7 bases outside the gene matches. The germline V gene has CDR1 SQVTM and CDR2 ANQGSEA. The CDR3 is made up of 13 amino acids. CDR3: CSAVGTGNYEQYF. CDR3 bases: TGCAGCGCTGTCGGGACAGGGAACTACGAGCAGTACTTC.

Ten or more counts support this clone. The chain combines TRBV19 with TRBJ2-7; no firm D call. This CDR3 has 16 residues. Germline V gives CDR1 LNHDA, CDR2 SQIVND (reference sequence). Trimming took 5 bases from V and 1 from J, leaving 18 bases between them. The CDR3 coding sequence is TGTGCCAGTAGTCCCCAAGCGAGCGTCGATTCCTACGAGCAGTACTTC. This codes for CASSPQASVDSYEQYF.

The genes are TRBV29-1 and TRBJ2-7, with no clear D. Germline V gene data show CDR1 as SQVTM and CDR2 as ANQGSEA. CDR3 length: 13 amino acids. Between the trimmed V and J ends, which lost 2 bases and 0 bases, there was a span of 8 bases. Written as DNA, the CDR3 is TGCAGCGTTGAATCGGAGAGCTCCTACGAGCAGTACTTC. It encodes CSVESESSYEQYF.

This rearrangement joins TRBV4-3 to TRBJ2-7, with 7 bases matching TRBD2. V lost 1 base, J lost 3 bases, and 0 bases stayed unmatched. This CDR3 region has 13 residues. Germline V gene lookup returns CDR1 LGHNA and CDR2 YSLEER. The CDR3 loop reads CASSQGGGYEQYF. CDR3 bases: TGCGCCAGCAGCCAAGGCGGGGGCTACGAGCAGTACTTC.

The chain joins TRBV6-5 to TRBJ1-5; 9 nucleotides line up with TRBD1. This CDR3 contains 13 residues. Germline CDR1 is MNHEY and CDR2 is SVGAGI. The trim removed 4 bases at V and 5 bases at J, leaving 0 bases unmatched. The CDR3 loop reads CASSWTGDQPQHF. In nucleotides, the CDR3 is TGTGCCAGCAGTTGGACAGGGGATCAGCCCCAGCATTTT.

This chain connects TRBV6-5 to TRBJ2-3; 9 nucleotides align to TRBD2. The germline V gene has CDR1 MNHEY and CDR2 SVGAGI. Trimming cost V 6 bases and J 6 bases; bases outside gene matches: 10. The CDR3 has 15 amino acids. This CDR3 is CASRLKGLALDTQYF. In DNA form, the CDR3 reads TGTGCCAGCAGACTAAAGGGACTAGCTTTGGATACGCAGTATTTT.

This chain uses TRBV18 with TRBJ1-2; unclear D gene. Germline values: CDR1 KGHSH, CDR2 LQKENI. This CDR3 contains 13 residues. Trimming removed 2 bases at V and 3 bases at J, with 7 bases between. The CDR3 region has the DNA TGTGCCAGCTCACCATACTCTGACTATGGCTACACCTTC. It encodes CASSPYSDYGYTF.

The chain uses TRBV28 and TRBJ1-6; D gene ambiguous. V was clipped by 9 bases and J by 7 bases, with 13 bases between them. Germline V lookup: CDR1 MDHEN, CDR2 SYDVKM. The CDR3 is 13 residues long. The CDR3 here is CARATDPNSPLHF. The CDR3 bases are TGTGCCAGGGCCACAGATCCCAATTCACCCCTCCACTTT. Drawing the rest from reference TRBV28 and TRBJ1-6, the complete variable domain is DVKVTQSSRYLVKRTGEKVFLECVQDMDHENMFWYRQDPGLGLRLIYFSYDVKMKEKGDIPEGYSVSREKKERFSLILESASTNQTSMYLCARATDPNSPLHFGNGTRLTVT.

Turning to this clone: Compared with germline, one end of the junction differs, possibly owing to a read error. The rearrangement joins TRBV7-3 to TRBJ1-1, with 8 nucleotides matching TRBD1. In germline, CDR1 is SGHTA, CDR2 FQGTGA. The CDR3 spans 13 residues. CDR3 protein: CASSVTGGTEAFF. The CDR3 DNA reads TGTGCCAGCAGCGTAACAGGGGGCACTGAAGCTTTCTTT.

This chain uses TRBV9 with TRBJ2-2; 9 bases are shared with TRBD1. The V and J ends lost 3 bases and 6 bases, in that order; junction bases with no gene match: 6. The CDR3 extends over 15 amino acids. Per germline, CDR1 SGDLS and CDR2 YYNGEE. CDR3: CASSEGQGLSGELFF. The DNA for the CDR3 is TGTGCCAGCAGCGAGGGACAGGGCCTGTCCGGGGAGCTGTTTTTT.

To note about this clone: Other DNA sequences from this sample encode an identical CDR3 as well. This sequence joins TRBV6-5 and TRBJ2-5; D not certain. This CDR3 comprises 12 residues. V lost 0 bases, J lost 5 bases, and 4 bases lay in between. Germline CDR1 reads MNHEY; CDR2 reads SVGAGI. The CDR3 DNA is TGTGCCAGCAGTTACTCCGGGGAGACCCAGTACTTC. Translation gives CASSYSGETQYF.

The V and J genes are TRBV4-3 and TRBJ2-7; D unresolved. CDR3 length: 14 residues. Germline-derived CDR1 and CDR2 are LGHNA and YSLEER. Trimming left V 0 bases short and J 2 bases short, with 8 bases between. For the CDR3, the DNA is TGCGCCAGCAGCCAAGACTGGTCCACCTACGAGCAGTACTTC. Translated, it gives CASSQDWSTYEQYF.

This clone was recorded once. The chain joins TRBV4-1 to TRBJ1-1; the match to TRBD1 covers 9 bases. Germline trimming cut 4 bases from V and 1 base from J; bases unmatched to any gene: 7. The CDR3 runs to 16 residues. Germline V CDR1 and CDR2: MGHRA, YSYEKL. CDR3: CASSRPPGQGNTEAFF. The DNA for the CDR3 is TGCGCCAGCAGCCGCCCTCCGGGACAGGGGAACACTGAAGCTTTCTTT.